This T cell receptor beta chain came from a study of T cell clonotyping in hematopoietic cell transplantation. Concerning this clone: Its antigen remains unknown.

This CDR3 comprises 17 residues. The germline gives CDR1 SGHAT, CDR2 FQDESV (reference sequence). Trimming removed 5 bases at V and 6 bases at J, with 22 bases between. Study conclusions and caveats: Higher Inverse Simpson Index values in graft donor and pretransplant recipient predicted broader posttransplant TCR diversity. Recipient TCR diversity dropped after transplant; expanded clonotypes rose from day 30 to 180.

Clones were sequenced by immunoSEQ multiplex PCR, and TCRdb holds only the in-frame ones, with some missing. The table lists roughly 10,000 clones, roughly 89% of them singletons. The sample in question was PBMCs, obtained 180 days after allogeneic stem cell transplant. The receptor's source is a male patient between 55 and 70 years old who had an allogeneic stem cell transplant from an unrelated donor, so the T cells may come from the graft donor. Some clones in this sample may be carry-over from other donors' samples. The chain joins TRBV11-1 to TRBJ2-2; D is perhaps TRBD2 (7 bases). Written as DNA, the CDR3 is TGTGCCAGCAGCAACGCGGGGGCCCGGAGTGGGGCCGGGGAGCTGTTTTTT. Protein: CASSNAGARSGAGELFF. Full variable domain (remainder filled in from reference TRBV11-1 and TRBJ2-2): EAEVAQSPRYKITEKSQAVAFWCDPISGHATLYWYRQILGQGPELLVQFQDESVVDDSQLPKDRFSAERLKGVDSTLKIQPAELGDSAMYLCASSNAGARSGAGELFFGEGSRLTVL.